The 9 T cell receptor beta chains below were found in one sample sequenced in a study of graft-versus-host responses after intestinal transplantation. Clones were read by immunoSEQ multiplex PCR, and TCRdb kept only the in-frame ones, dropping some. The profile shows 6,500 to 8,500 clones, under 70% of them singletons. Researchers processed graft tissue to release intraepithelial and lamina propria lymphocytes. The material sequenced was ileum tissue, taken less than 60 days after transplant. These receptors came from a human patient who received an intestinal transplant, so some T cells may come from the graft donor.

The gene calls are TRBV18 and TRBJ2-3; D is perhaps TRBD2 (7 bases). The CDR3 has 16 residues. The germline V gene has CDR1 KGHSH and CDR2 LQKENI. V was cut by 5 bases and J by 3 bases, with 18 bases left in between. The CDR3 coding sequence is TGTGCCAGCTCATCACTCCAAGGGGGGGCTACAGATACGCAGTATTTT. This sequence encodes CASSSLQGGATDTQYF.

This clone was counted once. The J gene is TRBJ1-4, the V gene TRBV5-6; a possible D gene is TRBD1 (5 bases). The CDR3 has 15 residues. V lost 3 bases to trimming and J lost 5 bases, with 14 bases between them. CDR1 and CDR2 from the germline V gene are SGHDT and YYEEEE. CDR3 amino acids: CASSWGRTPNEKLFF. The CDR3 DNA reads TGTGCCAGCAGCTGGGGCCGGACGCCGAATGAAAAACTGTTTTTT.

The chain joins TRBV7-8 to TRBJ2-1; D may be TRBD2 (5 bases). Between the trimmed V and J ends, which lost 1 base and 5 bases, there was a span of 15 bases. The V gene's germline CDR1 is SGHVS and CDR2 FQNEAQ. The CDR3 is 16 residues long. CDR3 nucleotides: TGTGCCAGCAGCTTAGTCGCTGGAGTCGGGGACAATGAGCAGTTCTTC. This sequence encodes CASSLVAGVGDNEQFF.

The V gene is TRBV9, the J gene TRBJ1-1; D ambiguous. V lost 0 bases and J 4 bases, leaving 13 bases between the germline ends. The CDR3 consists of 15 residues. CDR1 and CDR2 from the germline V gene are SGDLS and YYNGEE. CDR3 loop: CASSVVDRGATEAFF. As DNA, the CDR3 is TGTGCCAGCAGCGTAGTGGATCGGGGAGCCACTGAAGCTTTCTTT.

V gene TRBV7-9 combines with J gene TRBJ2-1, with D tentatively TRBD2 (6 bases). This CDR3 spans 14 amino acids. With 0 bases removed from V and 10 bases from J, the gap between germline ends came to 13 bases. Germline V gives CDR1 SEHNR, CDR2 FQNEAQ (reference sequence). CDR3 nucleotide sequence: TGTGCCAGCAGCTTAGCGGGGGTTGCGGGGGAGCAGTTCTTC. Amino acids: CASSLAGVAGEQFF.

This clone was detected once. The chain has TRBV4-1 and TRBJ1-5; TRBD1 matches at 9 bases. The CDR3 contains 16 residues. Germline V gene data show CDR1 as MGHRA and CDR2 as YSYEKL. After removal of 0 bases from V and 9 bases from J, the junction contained 9 bases not matched to a gene. DNA for the CDR3: TGCGCCAGCAGCCAAGATGGGGACAGGGCGATTTTGCCCCAGCATTTT. As protein: CASSQDGDRAILPQHF.

This chain links TRBV28 with TRBJ1-6; TRBD1 matches at 9 bases. From germline, CDR1 is MDHEN and CDR2 SYDVKM. J lost 7 bases, V lost 6 bases, and 10 bases had no gene match. This CDR3 is 16 amino acids long. For the CDR3, the DNA is TGTGCCAGCAGCCTATTTCGCGGGACAGGGAATTCACCCCTCCACTTT. It translates to CASSLFRGTGNSPLHF.

This rearrangement joins TRBV18 to TRBJ1-1, with 8 nucleotides matching TRBD1. With V trimmed by 6 bases and J by 8 bases, 5 bases remained unmatched. The germline gives CDR1 KGHSH, CDR2 LQKENI. CDR3 length equals 12 residues. The CDR3 loop reads CASSDRGGEAFF. The DNA for the CDR3 is TGTGCCAGCTCCGACAGGGGAGGGGAAGCTTTCTTT.

This clone was observed a single time. This chain uses TRBV7-9 with TRBJ1-3; tentative D call: TRBD1 (5 bases). Germline V gene lookup returns CDR1 SEHNR and CDR2 FQNEAQ (reference sequence). The V gene lost 1 base and the J gene lost 0 bases, with 10 bases spanning the gap. The CDR3 spans 16 residues. The CDR3, as DNA: TGTGCCAGCAGCTTAGACAGGACATCCTCTGGAAACACCATATATTTT. Its protein product is CASSLDRTSSGNTIYF.